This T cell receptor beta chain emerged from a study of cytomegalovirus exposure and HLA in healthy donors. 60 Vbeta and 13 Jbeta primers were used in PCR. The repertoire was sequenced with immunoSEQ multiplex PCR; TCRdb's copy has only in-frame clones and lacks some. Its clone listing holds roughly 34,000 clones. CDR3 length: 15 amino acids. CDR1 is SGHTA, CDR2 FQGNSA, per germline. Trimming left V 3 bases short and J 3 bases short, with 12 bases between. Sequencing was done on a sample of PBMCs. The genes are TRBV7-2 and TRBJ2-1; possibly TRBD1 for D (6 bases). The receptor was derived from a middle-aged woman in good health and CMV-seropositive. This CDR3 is CASSLTTGNYNEQFF. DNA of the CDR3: TGTGCCAGCAGCTTGACGACAGGCAACTACAATGAGCAGTTCTTC.